Presented here are 9 T cell receptor beta chains from one specimen sequenced in a study of identical twins. TCRdb independently ran MiXCR on the 5' RACE reads; one entry per CDR3 protein. Of some 100,000 distinct CDR3 sequences in the sample, 5.9% were seen once. The sample comprised memory T cells sorted from blood. Receptor source: a woman between 45 and 60 years old in good health.

This clonotype was recorded at least ten times. The CDR3 protein is CSARDPSATNEKLFF. CDR3 nucleotides: TGCAGTGCTAGAGATCCGAGCGCAACTAATGAAAAACTGTTTTTT. The chain recombines TRBV20-1 with TRBJ1-4; D unresolved. V was cut by 0 bases and J by 0 bases, with 8 bases left in between. The CDR3 is made up of 15 amino acids. Per the germline V gene, CDR1 is DFQATT and CDR2 is SNEGSKA (reference sequence).

The rearrangement joins TRBV20-1 to TRBJ2-1; D ambiguous. V gave up 6 bases and J gave up 2 bases, with 14 bases separating them. From germline, CDR1 is DFQATT and CDR2 SNEGSKA (reference sequence). This CDR3 has 14 residues. CDR3 nucleotides: TGCAGTGCCACGGGTACGGTTACCTACAATGAGCAGTTCTTC. Translated, it gives CSATGTVTYNEQFF.

Ten or more counts support this clonotype. CDR3 DNA: TGCGCCAGCAGCTTCGTGGAAACAGAGACCCAGTACTTC. Amino acid sequence: CASSFVETETQYF. J is TRBJ2-5 and V is TRBV5-1; no reliable D call. V was trimmed by 2 bases and J by 4 bases, leaving 9 bases between them. The CDR3 runs 13 residues. Per the germline V gene, CDR1 is SGHRS and CDR2 is YFSETQ.

With regard to this clonotype: This may be a read error, as it is one base from a much larger clone. The J gene is TRBJ2-1, the V gene TRBV6-1, with unresolved D. This CDR3 has 12 amino acids. V was trimmed by 5 bases and J by 11 bases, leaving 13 bases between them. Germline lookup yields CDR1 MNHNS and CDR2 SASEGT. CDR3 protein: CASSQVLNKQFF. CDR3 sequence (DNA): TGTGCCAGCAGTCAGGTGTTGAATAAGCAGTTCTTC.

V and J are TRBV9 and TRBJ2-6; no definite D call. Germline CDR1 and CDR2: SGDLS and YYNGEE. V was clipped by 4 bases and J by 0 bases, with 11 bases between them. CDR3 length: 16 residues. The CDR3 DNA follows: TGTGCCAGCAGCCCGTCGATCTCCTCTGGGGCCAACGTCCTGACTTTC. Translated: CASSPSISSGANVLTF.

The J gene is TRBJ2-1, the V gene TRBV11-2; 11 nucleotides match TRBD2. CDR1 is SGHAT and CDR2 is FQNNGV in the germline V gene. This CDR3 has 14 amino acids. Trimming at V came to 3 bases and at J to 15 bases, leaving 10 bases not matched to a gene. CDR3 nucleotides: TGTGCCAGCAGCTTTAAGACTAGCGGGATTGGGGGGTTCTTC. Its protein is CASSFKTSGIGGFF.

Ten or more counts support this clonotype. The rearrangement links TRBV4-2 to TRBJ2-1; perhaps D is TRBD1 or TRBD2 (5 bases each). Germline CDR1 is LGHNA and CDR2 is YNFKEQ. Trimming shortened V by 5 bases and J by 4 bases, and 12 bases separated the two germline ends. The CDR3 consists of 14 residues. CDR3 residues: CASSTGLDYNEQFF. The CDR3 DNA follows: TGTGCCAGCAGCACAGGACTGGATTACAATGAGCAGTTCTTC.

This clonotype was counted ten times or more. V and J are TRBV20-1 and TRBJ1-1; no clear D. CDR1 is DFQATT and CDR2 is SNEGSKA in the germline V gene (reference sequence). The CDR3 sequence is 14 residues long. Trimming left V 3 bases short and J 4 bases short, with 15 bases between. The CDR3 protein is CSASGPPLSTEAFF. CDR3 in DNA: TGCAGTGCTAGTGGACCGCCCTTGAGCACTGAAGCTTTCTTT.

This clonotype was observed many times. The V gene is TRBV12-3 or TRBV12-4, the J gene TRBJ2-3, with 7 positions matching TRBD2. The CDR3 extends over 15 amino acids. Unmatched junction bases numbered 9, after V lost 5 bases and J lost 4 bases. The CDR3 spells CASSRDYPRADTQYF. In DNA form, the CDR3 reads TGTGCCAGCAGTCGGGACTATCCACGGGCAGATACGCAGTATTTT.